This TCR beta chain was identified during a study of beta chain features in type 1 diabetes. The whole isolated RNA underwent reverse transcription, so sequencing captured expressed TCRB transcripts. TCRdb's table, derived via immunoSEQ multiplex PCR, lists solely in-frame clones and lacks some. The sample shows about 360,000 clones, 10% to 15% of them seen only once. Germline assignment: CDR1 GTSNPN and CDR2 SVGIG (reference sequence). The CDR3 sequence is 12 residues long. V lost 7 bases to trimming and J lost 4 bases, with 13 bases between them. The rearrangement uses TRBV30 and TRBJ1-1, with D hard to call. The clonotype was recovered from a man aged 18-30 years in good health. Material for sequencing was naive CD4+ T cells from blood. Written as DNA, the CDR3 is TGTGCCTTGGGGAGGGTTGGCACTGAAGCTTTCTTT. It yields the protein CALGRVGTEAFF.